This T cell receptor beta chain was obtained from a study of blood T cells in healthy people across ages. The authors drew roughly 9.8 milliliters of peripheral blood from each donor. Using a J-beta primer mix together with a sample-barcoded 5' primer, a second PCR was run for roughly 6 to 12 cycles. TCRdb processed the 5' RACE reads anew with MiXCR; each CDR3 protein has one entry. The repertoire includes about 840,000 distinct CDR3 sequences, roughly 28% of them detected once, and roughly a tenth sits in the top ten. The CDR3 is 14 amino acids. V was trimmed by 4 bases and J by 4 bases, leaving 10 bases between them. The same sample was also used in a study of T cells of mothers and their children.

The V call is TRBV12-3 or TRBV12-4, the J call TRBJ2-2; D is possibly TRBD1 (5 bases). Sequenced sample: blood. This TCR was sampled from a woman between 40 and 50 years old in good health. The CDR3 DNA reads as TGTGCCAGCAGTTACCCAGACAGCACCGGGGAGCTGTTTTTT. Amino acids: CASSYPDSTGELFF.